The 28 T cell receptor beta chains given below trace back to one sample, sequenced in a study of T cell responses to AZD1222 COVID-19 vaccine (dated by TCRdb to about 2021). This specimen's time point label, per the study, means: baseline before first vaccination. The library was built by means of the immunoSEQ multiplex PCR assay. In its TCRdb copy, this immuneACCESS table keeps in-frame sequences only and misses some clones. Where compared with another copy, unresolved V genes explain less than half of these, and the others have no known cause. This sample holds about 70,000 clones; around 85% were observed only once. Around 21% of the sample rests with the top ten. The sequences come from peripheral blood, collected on day 0 of AZD1222 vaccination. The receptors were gathered from an adult in good health.

This clone was seen more than once but under ten times. The chain employs TRBV3-1 (or the pseudogene TRBV3-2) and TRBJ2-5; D is unresolved. Germline values: CDR1 LGHDT, CDR2 YNNKEL (reference sequence). CDR3 length equals 13 residues. The V and J ends lost 4 bases and 5 bases respectively, with 11 bases between them. CDR3 amino acids: CASSPIPLETQYF. The CDR3 DNA sequence: TGTGCCAGCAGCCCGATCCCCCTCGAGACCCAGTACTTC.

This chain joins TRBV7-9 and TRBJ2-1; 7 nucleotides align to TRBD2. Looked up from germline, CDR1 is SEHNR and CDR2 is FQNEAQ (reference sequence). The V segment lost 3 bases and the J segment 8 bases; nucleotides outside the gene matches: 4. This CDR3 contains 13 residues. CDR3 region: CASSFGLVDEQFF. The CDR3 nucleotides read TGTGCCAGCAGCTTTGGACTAGTCGATGAGCAGTTCTTC.

The chain joins TRBV6-5 to TRBJ1-2; TRBD1 matches 9 bases. The CDR3 extends over 15 amino acids. V gave up 0 bases and J gave up 8 bases; unmatched junction bases: 7. Germline CDR1 MNHEY, CDR2 SVGAGI. CDR3 sequence (DNA): TGTGCCAGCAGTTACTCCCTACAGGGGGCAGGAGGCTACACCTTC. Translating gives CASSYSLQGAGGYTF.

The V gene is TRBV9, the J gene TRBJ2-7; weak D call: TRBD2 (6 bases). Germline V gene lookup returns CDR1 SGDLS and CDR2 YYNGEE. Trimming cost V 0 bases and J 5 bases, with 12 bases left between them. CDR3 length equals 14 residues. CDR3 loop: CASSVGGTGNEQYF. CDR3 DNA sequence: TGTGCCAGCAGCGTAGGTGGGACTGGGAACGAGCAGTACTTC.

The chain employs TRBV7-9 and TRBJ1-2; D is ambiguous. This CDR3 contains 13 residues. Germline lookup yields CDR1 SEHNR and CDR2 FQNEAQ (reference sequence). V lost 1 base and J 5 bases, leaving 8 bases between the germline ends. CDR3 in DNA: TGTGCCAGCAGCTTAGTCAGTCAGTATGGCTACACCTTC. Translating gives CASSLVSQYGYTF.

This clone was seen only once. The genes are TRBV12-5 and TRBJ2-3, with 11 bases that match TRBD2. Trimming removed 0 bases from V and 2 bases from J; junction bases left unmatched: 7. The length of the CDR3 is 18 residues. Germline V gives CDR1 LGHNT, CDR2 FRNRAP. CDR3 DNA: TGTGCTAGTGGTTTGGTACGAATAGCGGGAGGGCACACAGATACGCAGTATTTT. Amino acid sequence: CASGLVRIAGGHTDTQYF.

J is TRBJ1-5 and V is TRBV5-4; D possibly corresponds to TRBD1 (5 bases). The V end lost 2 bases, the J end lost 0 bases, and 9 bases lay between the germline ends. Per germline, CDR1 SGHNT and CDR2 YYREEE (reference sequence). This CDR3 has 15 amino acids. The CDR3 DNA follows: TGTGCCAGCAGCTTTGGGGGGACTAGCAATCAGCCCCAGCATTTT. Residues: CASSFGGTSNQPQHF.

V and J are TRBV11-3 and TRBJ1-2, with D unclear. Looked up from germline, CDR1 is SGHNT and CDR2 is YENEEA. The CDR3 consists of 16 residues. V dropped 0 bases and J dropped 4 bases, with 15 bases sitting between them. The CDR3 DNA follows: TGTGCCAGCAGCTTAGAAGGCAGAAAGGGTACCTATGGCTACACCTTC. Protein: CASSLEGRKGTYGYTF.

V is TRBV24-1 and J is TRBJ1-6; D gene uncertain. Trimming stripped 4 bases from V and 6 bases from J, with 12 bases between. There are 15 residues in the CDR3. From germline, CDR1 is KGHDR and CDR2 SFDVKD. CDR3 nucleotide sequence: TGTGCCACCAGTGACAGGAATCTAAGTAATTCACCCCTCCACTTT. Translated: CATSDRNLSNSPLHF.

V is TRBV4-1 and J is TRBJ1-3; D is uncertain. Deletions cut 1 base from V and 2 bases from J, with 9 bases between. The CDR3 totals 15 residues. Germline V gives CDR1 MGHRA, CDR2 YSYEKL. The CDR3 protein is CASSQGEVPGNTIYF. As DNA, the CDR3 is TGCGCCAGCAGCCAAGGAGAGGTACCTGGAAACACCATATATTTT.

The rearrangement links TRBV7-9 to TRBJ2-1; D is perhaps TRBD2 (6 bases). CDR1 is SEHNR, CDR2 FQNEAQ, per germline (reference sequence). This CDR3 has 13 residues. Trimming took 3 bases from V and 7 from J, leaving 10 bases between them. The CDR3 region is CASSLMEGNEQFF. The DNA for the CDR3 is TGTGCCAGCAGCTTGATGGAGGGGAATGAGCAGTTCTTC.

This rearrangement joins TRBV18 to TRBJ1-4; D gene unclear. This CDR3 spans 15 amino acids. The V end lost 5 bases, the J end lost 3 bases, and 13 bases lay between the germline ends. CDR1 and CDR2 (germline): KGHSH, LQKENI. In DNA form, the CDR3 reads TGTGCCAGCTCATCTCGTGGGCAGTCTAATGAAAAACTGTTTTTT. Translation gives CASSSRGQSNEKLFF.

The rearrangement joins TRBV5-6 to TRBJ1-2; D possibly corresponds to TRBD1 (6 bases). In germline, CDR1 is SGHDT, CDR2 YYEEEE. The V end lost 0 bases, the J end lost 2 bases, and 11 bases lay between the germline ends. CDR3 length: 15 amino acids. The chain's CDR3 is CASSLVFTGNYGYTF. The CDR3 DNA sequence: TGTGCCAGCAGCTTGGTGTTCACAGGGAACTATGGCTACACCTTC. Based on the CDR3 plus reference TRBV5-6 and TRBJ1-2, the full variable domain is DAGVTQSPTHLIKTRGQQVTLRCSPKSGHDTVSWYQQALGQGPQFIFQYYEEEERQRGNFPDRFSGHQFPNYSSELNVNALLLGDSALYLCASSLVFTGNYGYTFGSGTRLTVV.

This clone was recorded a few times. The V gene is TRBV19, the J gene TRBJ1-2; D is possibly TRBD1 (5 bases). V was pared by 3 bases and J by 8 bases, with 13 bases between. Per the germline V gene, CDR1 is LNHDA and CDR2 is SQIVND (reference sequence). The CDR3 sequence is 13 residues long. The CDR3 DNA reads as TGTGCCAGTAGTATGGAGGGCAGGGACGGCTACACCTTC. It is translated as CASSMEGRDGYTF.

The V gene is TRBV5-1, the J gene TRBJ1-1; maybe TRBD1 (5 bases). Between the trimmed V and J ends, which lost 4 bases and 4 bases, there was a span of 14 bases. Looked up from germline, CDR1 is SGHRS and CDR2 is YFSETQ. The CDR3 spans 14 residues. The CDR3 region has the DNA TGCGCCAGCAGCGTCGGGGGGAGCACCACTGAAGCTTTCTTT. Amino acid sequence: CASSVGGSTTEAFF.

The gene calls are TRBV19 and TRBJ2-5; 11 nucleotides match TRBD2. Germline lookup yields CDR1 LNHDA and CDR2 SQIVND (reference sequence). J was trimmed by 7 bases and V by 4 bases; bases with no gene match: 14. This CDR3 is built from 17 residues. The CDR3 region is CASSRGGTSGISGTQYF. CDR3 DNA sequence: TGTGCCAGTAGTAGGGGGGGGACTAGCGGAATCTCGGGGACCCAGTACTTC. Combining the CDR3 with reference TRBV19 and TRBJ2-5 gives the whole variable domain DGGITQSPKYLFRKEGQNVTLSCEQNLNHDAMYWYRQDPGQGLRLIYYSQIVNDFQKGDIAEGYSVSREKKESFPLTVTSAQKNPTAFYLCASSRGGTSGISGTQYFGPGTRLLVL.

The genes are TRBV27 and TRBJ1-1, with a possible D match to TRBD1 (6 bases). Trimming pared 8 bases from V and 4 bases from J, leaving 20 bases between. Germline V gene data show CDR1 as MNHEY and CDR2 as SMNVEV (reference sequence). The CDR3 has 15 residues. The CDR3: CASRLGGHGGTEAFF. CDR3 in DNA: TGTGCCAGCCGACTTGGGGGCCACGGGGGCACTGAAGCTTTCTTT.

The chain joins TRBV12-5 to TRBJ2-1; TRBD1 aligns across 9 bases. The V segment lost 1 base and the J segment 2 bases; nucleotides outside the gene matches: 0. Germline assignment: CDR1 LGHNT and CDR2 FRNRAP. The CDR3 is made up of 15 amino acids. As DNA, the CDR3 is TGTGCTAGTGGTTTGGGACAGGGGGCCTACAATGAGCAGTTCTTC. It specifies CASGLGQGAYNEQFF.

CDR3 DNA sequence: TGTGCCAGCAGTGACAGGGGGTACAGGGGTATCTATGGCTACACCTTC. It specifies CASSDRGYRGIYGYTF. This chain links TRBV25-1 with TRBJ1-2; 7 bases are shared with TRBD1. CDR1 MGHDK and CDR2 SYGVNS come from the germline V gene. The trim removed 3 bases at V and 4 bases at J, leaving 11 bases unmatched. The CDR3 contains 16 residues.

The chain couples TRBV27 to TRBJ1-2; D is ambiguous. V was shortened by 5 bases and J by 4 bases, with 5 bases between the two germline ends. The CDR3 spans 11 residues. CDR1 and CDR2 from the germline V gene are MNHEY and SMNVEV (reference sequence). CDR3 sequence reads: CASSGSYGYTF. DNA of the CDR3: TGTGCCAGCAGTGGAAGCTATGGCTACACCTTC.

J is TRBJ1-5 and V is TRBV29-1; 7 nucleotides line up with TRBD1. V was clipped by 6 bases and J by 0 bases; unmatched bases: 8. CDR3 length: 15 amino acids. Germline V CDR1 and CDR2: SQVTM, ANQGSEA. The CDR3 protein is CSVGQDPYSNQPQHF. As DNA, the CDR3 is TGCAGCGTCGGACAGGATCCCTATAGCAATCAGCCCCAGCATTTT. The complete variable domain, with remaining parts taken from reference TRBV29-1 and TRBJ1-5, reads SAVISQKPSRDICQRGTSLTIQCQVDSQVTMMFWYRQQPGQSLTLIATANQGSEATYESGFVIDKFPISRPNLTFSTLTVSNMSPEDSSIYLCSVGQDPYSNQPQHFGDGTRLSIL.

The gene calls are TRBV10-1 and TRBJ1-2; D is possibly TRBD1 (5 bases). Germline V lookup: CDR1 WNHNN, CDR2 SYGVQD (reference sequence). Trimming shortened V by 0 bases and J by 9 bases, and 20 bases separated the two germline ends. This CDR3 is built from 16 residues. CDR3 region: CASSESTQGPRNRYTF. In DNA, the CDR3 is TGCGCCAGCAGTGAGTCGACGCAGGGACCGCGGAATCGCTACACCTTC.

The genes are TRBV5-1 and TRBJ2-2; D is uncertain. The CDR3 sequence is 15 residues long. V lost 1 base and J lost 2, with 9 bases in between. Germline CDR1 SGHRS, CDR2 YFSETQ. The CDR3 DNA sequence: TGCGCCAGCAGCTTGTCGACGGTAAACACCGGGGAGCTGTTTTTT. Translated, it gives CASSLSTVNTGELFF.

The chain recombines TRBV18 with TRBJ2-2; possible D gene TRBD1, 5 bases. Trimming took off 10 bases at V and 0 bases at J, with 15 bases between the two ends. The CDR3 spans 15 residues. Germline-derived CDR1 and CDR2 are KGHSH and LQKENI. The CDR3 spells CATGGQAANTGELFF. The CDR3 coding sequence is TGTGCCACCGGCGGACAAGCCGCGAACACCGGGGAGCTGTTTTTT.

In this sample, this clone turned up once. The genes are TRBV9 and TRBJ1-2; tentative D call: TRBD1 (6 bases). CDR1 and CDR2 from the germline V gene are SGDLS and YYNGEE. V lost 0 bases and J 3 bases, leaving 6 bases between the germline ends. The CDR3 length is 13 residues. In DNA form, the CDR3 reads TGTGCCAGCAGCGTAGACAGGGACTATGGCTACACCTTC. Its protein is CASSVDRDYGYTF.

Turning to this clone: This CDR3 is also generated by other DNA sequences in the sample. The rearrangement joins TRBV10-2 to TRBJ2-3; no clear D gene. The CDR3 has 12 amino acids. Per the germline V gene, CDR1 is WSHSY and CDR2 is SAAADI. V lost 3 bases and J 6 bases, leaving 7 bases between the germline ends. In DNA form, the CDR3 reads TGCGCCAGCAGTGAAGGAGCGGATACGCAGTATTTT. Amino acid sequence: CASSEGADTQYF.

V is TRBV6-5 and J is TRBJ1-1; no reliable D call. CDR1 is MNHEY, CDR2 SVGAGI, per germline. V shed 0 bases and J shed 1 base, with 9 bases lying between them. The CDR3 length is 15 residues. The CDR3 sequence is CASSYSQWGNTEAFF. The CDR3 DNA sequence: TGTGCCAGCAGTTACTCCCAGTGGGGGAACACTGAAGCTTTCTTT.

The chain carries TRBV5-4 and TRBJ2-7; 10 bases match TRBD2. CDR1 and CDR2 (germline): SGHNT, YYREEE (reference sequence). The CDR3 sequence is 16 residues long. Trimming removed 0 bases from V and 6 bases from J; junction bases left unmatched: 9. This CDR3 reads CASSLAVTSGTGEQYF. DNA for the CDR3: TGTGCCAGCAGCTTGGCCGTTACTAGCGGGACTGGCGAGCAGTACTTC. The full variable domain, completed using reference TRBV5-4 and TRBJ2-7, is ETGVTQSPTHLIKTRGQQVTLRCSSQSGHNTVSWYQQALGQGPQFIFQYYREEENGRGNFPPRFSGLQFPNYSSELNVNALELDDSALYLCASSLAVTSGTGEQYFGPGTRLTVT.